A selection of T cell receptor beta chains follows, all from one sample in a study of cytomegalovirus exposure and HLA in healthy donors. Measured with immunoSEQ multiplex PCR; TCRdb has only the in-frame clones, and not every one. This sample carries around 100,000 clones, approximately 79% of them seen once, and the ten largest clones take approximately 3%. The specimen was PBMCs. These receptors were collected from a woman aged 40 to 55 in good health and CMV-seronegative. CDR3s include the opening cysteine and the closing phenylalanine or tryptophan.

V gene: TRBV7-6
J gene: TRBJ1-3
CDR3 protein: CASSPRTGPISGNTIYF

V gene: TRBV21-1
J gene: TRBJ1-1
CDR3 protein: CASNPDRGRTEAFF

V gene: TRBV2
J gene: TRBJ2-7
CDR3 protein: CASNPSGASGERYF

V gene: TRBV6-5
J gene: TRBJ2-5
CDR3 protein: CASSYSATQYF

V gene: TRBV13
J gene: TRBJ1-1
CDR3 protein: CASSSKQDREVEAFF

V gene: TRBV28
J gene: TRBJ2-5
CDR3 protein: CASSFGSGVEEETQYF

V gene: TRBV19
J gene: TRBJ1-5
CDR3 protein: CASSIFRGTDYYSNQPQHF

V gene: TRBV5-1
J gene: TRBJ1-5
CDR3 protein: CASSFGQGGQPQHF

V gene: TRBV27
J gene: TRBJ2-1
CDR3 protein: CASSLIGVNEQFF

V gene: TRBV7-2
J gene: TRBJ1-4
CDR3 protein: CASSLDGEDRGGEKLFF

V gene: TRBV2
J gene: TRBJ2-3
CDR3 protein: CASSAGGNTDTQYF

V gene: TRBV28
J gene: TRBJ1-5
CDR3 protein: CASSRDRGNQPQHF

V gene: TRBV27
J gene: TRBJ1-4
CDR3 protein: CASSPGGTGEKLFF

V gene: TRBV9
J gene: TRBJ1-1
CDR3 protein: CASSVGGTEAFF

V gene: TRBV5-1
J gene: TRBJ2-5
CDR3 protein: CASSLQGSLAEQETQYF

V gene: TRBV19
J gene: TRBJ1-5
CDR3 protein: CASSGRQSLSQPQHF

V gene: TRBV7-2
J gene: TRBJ2-3
CDR3 protein: CASSFRQTLSYTDTQYF

V gene: TRBV30
J gene: TRBJ1-1
CDR3 protein: CAWSVTAGYRDTEAFF

V gene: TRBV5-1
J gene: TRBJ2-7
CDR3 protein: CASSRGTLAWEQYF

V gene: TRBV6-6
J gene: TRBJ1-2
CDR3 protein: CASNGQLYGYTF

V gene: TRBV29-1
J gene: TRBJ1-2
CDR3 protein: CSAYGGDYGYTF

V gene: TRBV28
J gene: TRBJ2-7
CDR3 protein: CASSTQREGPGGYEQYF

V gene: TRBV6-1
J gene: TRBJ2-5
CDR3 protein: CASRNQQGLGETQYF

V gene: TRBV19
J gene: TRBJ2-2
CDR3 protein: CASSMGGLAAGELFF

V gene: TRBV6-5
J gene: TRBJ1-1
CDR3 protein: CASSRDFEAFF

V gene: TRBV6-5
J gene: TRBJ1-1
CDR3 protein: CASRSDRTNTEAFF

V gene: TRBV30
J gene: TRBJ1-5
CDR3 protein: CAWGTRPDQPQHF

V gene: TRBV4-3
J gene: TRBJ1-5
CDR3 protein: CASSQDYNQPQHF

V gene: TRBV14
J gene: TRBJ2-7
CDR3 protein: CASSQDWNTGSYEQYF

V gene: TRBV9
J gene: TRBJ2-1
CDR3 protein: CASSVGGPNYNEQFF

V gene: TRBV28
J gene: TRBJ1-1
CDR3 protein: CASSPPREGIHTEAFF

V gene: TRBV28
J gene: TRBJ2-7
CDR3 protein: CASSRGDRGWSSYEQYF

V gene: TRBV29-1
J gene: TRBJ2-1
CDR3 protein: CSVAPDGGSYNEQFF

V gene: TRBV6-1
J gene: TRBJ2-1
CDR3 protein: CASTDGLAGYNEQFF

V gene: TRBV7-9
J gene: TRBJ1-3
CDR3 protein: CASSLSGSGNTIYF

V gene: TRBV7-6
J gene: TRBJ2-7
CDR3 protein: CASSPGQAKDGAYEQYF

V gene: TRBV5-1
J gene: TRBJ2-2
CDR3 protein: CASSFPQGQGDTGELFF

V gene: TRBV2
J gene: TRBJ1-1
CDR3 protein: CASSGRQGATEAFF

V gene: TRBV28
J gene: TRBJ2-2
CDR3 protein: CASTPGQLNTGELFF

V gene: TRBV5-1
J gene: TRBJ1-1
CDR3 protein: CASSLGAVGRDSRPFF

V gene: TRBV6-1
J gene: TRBJ1-2
CDR3 protein: CASSEEAQYSYGYTF

V gene: TRBV7-2
J gene: TRBJ1-2
CDR3 protein: CASSLGDRGGYTF

V gene: TRBV19
J gene: TRBJ1-1
CDR3 protein: CASSPGGGNTEAFF

V gene: TRBV19
J gene: TRBJ1-5
CDR3 protein: CASSTRPDRPIQPQHF

V gene: TRBV10-1
J gene: TRBJ2-2
CDR3 protein: CASSSTGDPSTGELFF

V gene: TRBV28
J gene: TRBJ1-2
CDR3 protein: CASTRKGGATYYGYTF

V gene: TRBV6-6
J gene: TRBJ1-1
CDR3 protein: CASSETTGVIGGAFF

V gene: TRBV6-6
J gene: TRBJ2-7
CDR3 protein: CASSPLEGQYF

V gene: TRBV6-1
J gene: TRBJ1-5
CDR3 protein: CASSSPDRGQPQHF

V gene: TRBV28
J gene: TRBJ2-6
CDR3 protein: CATSGLLAGANVLTF

V gene: TRBV28
J gene: TRBJ2-7
CDR3 protein: CASSFFLTSGSEQYF

V gene: TRBV7-2
J gene: TRBJ2-5
CDR3 protein: CASSLLGRGTETQYF